This paragraph reports one T cell receptor beta chain. CDR1 and CDR2 from the germline V gene are SEHNR and FQNEAQ (reference sequence). The CDR3 loop spans 14 amino acids. V lost 0 bases and J lost 6, with 8 bases in between. These data are taken from a study of blood T cell repertoires in COVID-19. Looking at the study overall: Sites in the United States, Italy and Spain provided acute and convalescent COVID-19 samples. From T cells, B-cell-depleted T cells, or PBMCs came the material, which was cDNA or gDNA.

In the original analysis: Quantification of nucleated cells was approximated via reference gene primer amplification. Generated by immunoSEQ multiplex PCR, the TCRdb table keeps only in-frame clones and is missing some. Clone size and V and J calls were adopted from that table, with D and trimming inferred from the DNA. The table has roughly 200,000 clones, around 83% seen once. The V gene is TRBV7-9, the J gene TRBJ2-2, with D perhaps TRBD1 (6 bases). The specimen was peripheral blood. The sequence was collected from a human donor in a cohort sampled during active COVID-19. This chain's CDR3 is CASSLAGGPGELFF. As DNA, the CDR3 is TGTGCCAGCAGCTTAGCTGGGGGCCCCGGGGAGCTGTTTTTT.